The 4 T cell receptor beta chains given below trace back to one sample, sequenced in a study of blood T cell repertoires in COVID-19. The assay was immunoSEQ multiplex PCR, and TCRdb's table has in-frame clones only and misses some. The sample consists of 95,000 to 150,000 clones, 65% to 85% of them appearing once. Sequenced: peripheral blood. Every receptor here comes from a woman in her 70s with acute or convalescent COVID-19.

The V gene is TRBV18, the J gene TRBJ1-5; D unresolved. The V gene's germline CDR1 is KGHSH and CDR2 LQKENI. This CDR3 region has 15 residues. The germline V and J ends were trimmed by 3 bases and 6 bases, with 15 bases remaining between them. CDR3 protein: CASSPDSRGVQPQHF. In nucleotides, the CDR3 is TGTGCCAGCTCACCGGACTCCCGCGGGGTTCAGCCCCAGCATTTT.

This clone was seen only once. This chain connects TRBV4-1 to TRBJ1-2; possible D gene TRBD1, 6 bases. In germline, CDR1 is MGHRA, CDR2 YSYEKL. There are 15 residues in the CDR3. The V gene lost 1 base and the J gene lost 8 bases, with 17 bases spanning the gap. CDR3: CASSQVYREAEGYTF. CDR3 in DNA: TGCGCCAGCAGCCAAGTTTACAGGGAAGCAGAGGGCTACACCTTC.

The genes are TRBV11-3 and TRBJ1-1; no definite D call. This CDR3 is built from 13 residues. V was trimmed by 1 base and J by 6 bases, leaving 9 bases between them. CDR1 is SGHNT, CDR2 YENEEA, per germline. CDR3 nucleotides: TGTGCCAGCAGCTTAGCCGCACAGTCTGAAGCTTTCTTT. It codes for CASSLAAQSEAFF.

The DNA for the CDR3 is TGTGCCAGCAGCTTAGATTCAGGGTTCAATCAGCCCCAGCATTTT. The encoded protein is CASSLDSGFNQPQHF. V usage is TRBV7-2 and J usage is TRBJ1-5; D may be TRBD1 (5 bases). Germline CDR1 is SGHTA and CDR2 is FQGNSA. V lost 1 base, J lost 3 bases, and 10 bases lay in between. The CDR3 sequence is 15 residues long. Full variable domain (remainder filled in from reference TRBV7-2 and TRBJ1-5): GAGVSQSPSNKVTEKGKDVELRCDPISGHTALYWYRQSLGQGLEFLIYFQGNSAPDKSGLPSDRFSAERTGGSVSTLTIQRTQQEDSAVYLCASSLDSGFNQPQHFGDGTRLSIL.